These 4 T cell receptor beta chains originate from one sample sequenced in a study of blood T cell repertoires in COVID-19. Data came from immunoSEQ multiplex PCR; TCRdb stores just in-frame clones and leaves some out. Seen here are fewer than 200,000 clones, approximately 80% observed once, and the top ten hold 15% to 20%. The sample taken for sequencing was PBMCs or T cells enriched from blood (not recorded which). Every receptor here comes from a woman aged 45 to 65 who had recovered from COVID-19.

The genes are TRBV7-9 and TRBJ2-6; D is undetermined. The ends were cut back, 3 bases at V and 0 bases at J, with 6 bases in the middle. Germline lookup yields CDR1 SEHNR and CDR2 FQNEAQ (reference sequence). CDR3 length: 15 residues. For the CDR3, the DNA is TGTGCCAGCAGCTTTACGAGCTCTGGGGCCAACGTCCTGACTTTC. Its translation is CASSFTSSGANVLTF. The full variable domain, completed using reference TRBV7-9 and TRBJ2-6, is DTGVSQNPRHKITKRGQNVTFRCDPISEHNRLYWYRQTLGQGPEFLTYFQNEAQLEKSRLLSDRFSAERPKGSFSTLEIQRTEQGDSAMYLCASSFTSSGANVLTFGAGSRLTVL.

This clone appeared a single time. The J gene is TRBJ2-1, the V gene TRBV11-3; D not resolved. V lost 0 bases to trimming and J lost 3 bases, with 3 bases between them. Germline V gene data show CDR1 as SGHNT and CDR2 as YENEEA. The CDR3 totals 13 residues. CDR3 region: CASSLDGYNEQFF. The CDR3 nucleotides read TGTGCCAGCAGCTTAGACGGCTACAATGAGCAGTTCTTC. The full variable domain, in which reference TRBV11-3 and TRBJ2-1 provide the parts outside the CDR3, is EAGVVQSPRYKIIEKKQPVAFWCNPISGHNTLYWYLQNLGQGPELLIRYENEEAVDDSQLPKDRFSAERLKGVDSTLKIQPAELGDSAVYLCASSLDGYNEQFFGPGTRLTVL.

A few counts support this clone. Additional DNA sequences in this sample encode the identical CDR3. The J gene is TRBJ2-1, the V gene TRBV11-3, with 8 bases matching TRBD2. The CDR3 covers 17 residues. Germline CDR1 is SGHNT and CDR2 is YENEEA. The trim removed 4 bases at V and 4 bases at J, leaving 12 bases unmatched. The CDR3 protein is CASSSSAGERGYNEQFF. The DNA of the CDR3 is TGTGCCAGCAGCTCGTCGGCCGGCGAGCGGGGGTACAATGAGCAGTTCTTC. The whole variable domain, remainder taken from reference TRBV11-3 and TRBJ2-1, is EAGVVQSPRYKIIEKKQPVAFWCNPISGHNTLYWYLQNLGQGPELLIRYENEEAVDDSQLPKDRFSAERLKGVDSTLKIQPAELGDSAVYLCASSSSAGERGYNEQFFGPGTRLTVL.

The CDR3 DNA follows: TGTGCCAGCAGCTTAAGGGGACTAAGTTCAGATACGCAGTATTTT. Translating it yields CASSLRGLSSDTQYF. The V gene is TRBV7-8, the J gene TRBJ2-3; 7 bases align to TRBD2. This CDR3 spans 15 amino acids. After removal of 2 bases from V and 4 bases from J, the junction contained 6 bases not matched to a gene. The germline CDR1 and CDR2 sequences are SGHVS and FQNEAQ.